This entry concerns a single T cell receptor (beta chain). Its antigen is currently unknown. Some clones are missing from TCRdb's copy, which holds only in-frame ones; the method was immunoSEQ multiplex PCR. The sample consists of 50,000 to 75,000 clones, roughly four fifths of them appearing once. The germline gives CDR1 SGHAT, CDR2 FQNNGV. V lost 3 bases to trimming and J lost 0 bases; unmatched junction nucleotides: 4. The CDR3 spans 15 residues. The sample originates from a study of identifying expanded T cells in peripheral blood. Study findings and constraints: Approximately two-week clone count variance significantly increased as total template count grew.

The receptor was derived from a person aged 18 to 75 in good health. V usage is TRBV11-2 and J usage is TRBJ2-5; 7 positions match TRBD2. The source material was blood. The CDR3: CASSFLGRDQETQYF. For the CDR3, the DNA is TGTGCCAGCAGCTTCCTAGGGAGGGACCAAGAGACCCAGTACTTC. The full variable domain, in which reference TRBV11-2 and TRBJ2-5 provide the parts outside the CDR3, is EAGVAQSPRYKIIEKRQSVAFWCNPISGHATLYWYQQILGQGPKLLIQFQNNGVVDDSQLPKDRFSAERLKGVDSTLKIQPAKLEDSAVYLCASSFLGRDQETQYFGPGTRLLVL.